The 13 T cell receptor beta chains given below trace back to one sample, sequenced in a study of T cell responses to AZD1222 COVID-19 vaccine. Clones were read by immunoSEQ multiplex PCR, and TCRdb kept only the in-frame ones, dropping some. The table records more than 150,000 clones, approximately 91% of them present only once. The specimen comprised peripheral blood, sampled 28 days after the second AZD1222 dose. The receptors come from an adult who received the AZD1222 COVID-19 vaccine.

The chain combines TRBV5-4 with TRBJ2-7, with TRBD2 matching over 10 bases. The V gene end was trimmed by 4 bases and the J gene end by 3 bases; junction bases not matched to a gene: 7. Germline V CDR1 and CDR2: SGHNT, YYREEE (reference sequence). This CDR3 is built from 15 residues. CDR3: CASSPDPSGSYEQYF. For the CDR3, the DNA is TGTGCCAGCAGCCCGGACCCTAGCGGGAGCTACGAGCAGTACTTC.

This chain uses TRBV30 with TRBJ2-3; D remains ambiguous. Germline V gives CDR1 GTSNPN, CDR2 SVGIG (reference sequence). Trimming removed 2 bases from V and 2 bases from J, with 11 bases in between. The CDR3 contains 14 residues. CDR3 protein: CAWSSIGATDTQYF. Here the CDR3 DNA reads TGTGCCTGGAGTTCGATCGGCGCCACAGATACGCAGTATTTT.

J is TRBJ2-1 and V is TRBV5-8; D is undetermined. V lost 2 bases and J lost 1, with 16 bases in between. CDR3 length equals 17 residues. Germline CDR1 reads SGHTS; CDR2 reads YDEGEE. The CDR3 spells CASSFSTDSGSYNEQFF. DNA of the CDR3: TGTGCCAGCAGCTTTAGTACGGATTCAGGTTCCTACAATGAGCAGTTCTTC.

The chain uses TRBV3-1 (or the pseudogene TRBV3-2) and TRBJ2-1; TRBD2 aligns across 8 bases. CDR3 length: 16 amino acids. Looked up from germline, CDR1 is LGHDT and CDR2 is YNNKEL (reference sequence). The J segment lost 6 bases and the V segment lost 1 base, leaving 8 bases of the junction unmatched. CDR3 bases: TGTGCCAGCAGCCAAGGGATAGCGGGGACGGGCAATGAGCAGTTCTTC. Translating it yields CASSQGIAGTGNEQFF.

The chain combines TRBV5-1 with TRBJ2-3; D gene ambiguous. Germline-derived CDR1 and CDR2 are SGHRS and YFSETQ. The CDR3 has 15 amino acids. Trimming stripped 2 bases from V and 4 bases from J, with 14 bases between. The CDR3 protein is CASSFTGLKPDTQYF. The DNA of the CDR3 is TGCGCCAGCAGCTTTACCGGCCTCAAACCAGATACGCAGTATTTT. The variable domain in full, with the rest retrieved from reference TRBV5-1 and TRBJ2-3, is KAGVTQTPRYLIKTRGQQVTLSCSPISGHRSVSWYQQTPGQGLQFLFEYFSETQRNKGNFPGRFSGRQFSNSRSEMNVSTLELGDSALYLCASSFTGLKPDTQYFGPGTRLTVL.

V is TRBV6-6 and J is TRBJ2-7, with 7 bases aligning to TRBD1. V gave up 5 bases and J gave up 2 bases; unmatched junction bases: 0. The CDR3 sequence is 12 residues long. Germline V gives CDR1 MNHNY, CDR2 SVGAGI (reference sequence). The CDR3 region has the DNA TGTGCCAGCAGTGGGACAGCCTACGAGCAGTACTTC. It encodes CASSGTAYEQYF.

The chain employs TRBV15 and TRBJ2-3; possible D gene TRBD1, 6 bases. The CDR3 length is 16 residues. From germline, CDR1 is LNHNV and CDR2 YYDKDF (reference sequence). Trimming took 0 bases from V and 4 from J, leaving 14 bases between them. The CDR3 loop is CATSRDRLQGPDTQYF. In DNA, the CDR3 is TGTGCCACCAGCAGAGATAGGTTACAGGGTCCAGATACGCAGTATTTT.

The chain carries TRBV5-1 and TRBJ2-7; 9 bases map to TRBD1. This CDR3 comprises 14 residues. CDR1 is SGHRS, CDR2 YFSETQ, per germline. V lost 4 bases to trimming and J lost 1 base; unmatched junction nucleotides: 3. This CDR3 reads CASSIGQGSYEQYF. CDR3 bases: TGCGCCAGCAGCATCGGACAGGGGTCCTACGAGCAGTACTTC. Full variable domain (remainder filled in from reference TRBV5-1 and TRBJ2-7): KAGVTQTPRYLIKTRGQQVTLSCSPISGHRSVSWYQQTPGQGLQFLFEYFSETQRNKGNFPGRFSGRQFSNSRSEMNVSTLELGDSALYLCASSIGQGSYEQYFGPGTRLTVT.

V usage is TRBV7-9 and J usage is TRBJ2-5; D not resolved. Germline values: CDR1 SEHNR, CDR2 FQNEAQ (reference sequence). The CDR3 contains 14 residues. The V gene lost 2 bases and the J gene lost 2 bases, with 9 bases spanning the gap. The CDR3 loop is CASSLSGVQETQYF. CDR3 DNA sequence: TGTGCCAGCAGCTTATCTGGGGTTCAAGAGACCCAGTACTTC.

This chain connects TRBV12-3 or TRBV12-4 to TRBJ1-1, with a tentative D call TRBD1 (6 bases). The V gene lost 8 bases and the J gene lost 4 bases, with 11 bases spanning the gap. This CDR3 contains 12 residues. DNA for the CDR3: TGTGCCAGCTTGTTCAGGGGCACTGAAGCTTTCTTT. This codes for CASLFRGTEAFF.

The chain has TRBV4-1 and TRBJ1-2; no definite D call. Trimming left V 1 base short and J 7 bases short, with 13 bases between. CDR3 size: 14 residues. The germline gives CDR1 MGHRA, CDR2 YSYEKL. In DNA, the CDR3 is TGCGCCAGCAGCCAAGTCGTTCCTTCACTTGGCTACACCTTC. Its protein is CASSQVVPSLGYTF.

The rearrangement links TRBV11-2 to TRBJ1-1, with D perhaps TRBD1 (6 bases). The CDR3 runs 15 residues. Germline CDR1 reads SGHAT; CDR2 reads FQNNGV. Trimming removed 1 base at V and 4 bases at J, with 13 bases between. CDR3 loop: CASSLAGGAGTEAFF. DNA of the CDR3: TGTGCCAGCAGCTTAGCGGGGGGCGCGGGCACTGAAGCTTTCTTT. The whole variable domain, remainder taken from reference TRBV11-2 and TRBJ1-1, is EAGVAQSPRYKIIEKRQSVAFWCNPISGHATLYWYQQILGQGPKLLIQFQNNGVVDDSQLPKDRFSAERLKGVDSTLKIQPAKLEDSAVYLCASSLAGGAGTEAFFGQGTRLTVV.

CDR3 loop: CASSTQTSGRPLQETQYF. The DNA for the CDR3 is TGTGCCAGTAGTACACAGACTAGCGGGAGACCCCTACAAGAGACCCAGTACTTC. V and J are TRBV19 and TRBJ2-5, with 12 bases fitting TRBD2. This CDR3 comprises 18 residues. V was pared by 4 bases and J by 2 bases, with 11 bases of the junction left unmatched. The germline gives CDR1 LNHDA, CDR2 SQIVND (reference sequence).